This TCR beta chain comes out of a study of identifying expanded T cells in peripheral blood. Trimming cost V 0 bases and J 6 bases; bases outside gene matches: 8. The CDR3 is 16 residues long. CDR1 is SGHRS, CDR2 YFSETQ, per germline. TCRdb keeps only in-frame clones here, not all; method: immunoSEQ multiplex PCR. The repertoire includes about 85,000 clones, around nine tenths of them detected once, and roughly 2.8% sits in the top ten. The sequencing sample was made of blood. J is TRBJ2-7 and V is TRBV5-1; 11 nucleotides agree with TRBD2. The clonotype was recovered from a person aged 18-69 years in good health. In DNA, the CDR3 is TGCGCCAGCAGCTTGGCAGGTAGCGGGGGGGCCGTCGAGCAGTACTTC. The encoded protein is CASSLAGSGGAVEQYF.